The 24 T cell receptor beta chains presented below share a single source sample, sequenced in a study of blood T cell repertoires in COVID-19. Using immunoSEQ multiplex PCR, the repertoire was profiled, and TCRdb retains in-frame clones only, with some absent. The table lists under 200,000 clones, 80% to 85% of them singletons. Input material: peripheral blood. The receptors were sampled from a human donor with acute or convalescent COVID-19. The donor label of this sample is uncertain.

The rearrangement joins TRBV4-1 to TRBJ1-3; maybe TRBD1 (6 bases). Deletions cut 6 bases from V and 0 bases from J, with 18 bases between. The V gene's germline CDR1 is MGHRA and CDR2 YSYEKL. This CDR3 spans 17 amino acids. The CDR3 loop reads CASSLSRDTNSGNTIYF. DNA of the CDR3: TGCGCCAGCAGTCTCAGCCGGGACACCAACTCTGGAAACACCATATATTTT.

This sequence joins TRBV5-8 and TRBJ1-5; 10 bases are shared with TRBD1. CDR3 length: 17 residues. Trimming cost V 6 bases and J 2 bases; bases outside gene matches: 11. Germline CDR1 reads SGHTS; CDR2 reads YDEGEE. The CDR3 loop reads CASNLDRGRVRNQPQHF. CDR3 in DNA: TGTGCCAGCAACCTAGACAGGGGGCGAGTCCGCAATCAGCCCCAGCATTTT.

This clone was picked up one time. V is TRBV19 and J is TRBJ1-4; 9 nucleotides match TRBD1. Trimming removed 7 bases from V and 7 bases from J; junction bases left unmatched: 7. The CDR3 length is 14 residues. Germline-derived CDR1 and CDR2 are LNHDA and SQIVND (reference sequence). CDR3 amino acids: CASTPQGAVEKLFF. CDR3 nucleotide sequence: TGTGCCAGTACTCCACAGGGGGCGGTTGAAAAACTGTTTTTT.

The chain has TRBV29-1 and TRBJ2-1, with TRBD2 as a possible D gene (6 bases). Germline V gives CDR1 SQVTM, CDR2 ANQGSEA. The CDR3 is 16 residues long. Trimming removed 2 bases at V and 1 base at J, with 15 bases between. The DNA of the CDR3 is TGCAGCGTTGAATTTGTGTCAGGACTATCCTACAATGAGCAGTTCTTC. This encodes CSVEFVSGLSYNEQFF.

The chain is built from TRBV18 and TRBJ1-4; D is possibly TRBD1 (6 bases). With 4 bases removed from V and 9 bases from J, the gap between germline ends came to 18 bases. The CDR3 length is 15 residues. Germline V CDR1 and CDR2: KGHSH, LQKENI. The DNA of the CDR3 is TGTGCCAGCTCACTTTTCGTACAGGGCGGCAAAAAACTGTTTTTT. It codes for CASSLFVQGGKKLFF.

The gene calls are TRBV11-1 and TRBJ2-3, with 10 positions matching TRBD2. In germline, CDR1 is SGHAT, CDR2 FQDESV (reference sequence). The CDR3 runs 14 residues. The J segment lost 3 bases and the V segment lost 3 bases, leaving 0 bases of the junction unmatched. The CDR3 loop reads CASSFSGRTDTQYF. CDR3 bases: TGTGCCAGCAGCTTTAGCGGGAGGACAGATACGCAGTATTTT.

The chain combines TRBV19 with TRBJ1-1; 8 bases map to TRBD1. The CDR3 loop spans 17 amino acids. The V segment lost 4 bases and the J segment 2 bases; nucleotides outside the gene matches: 12. Germline V lookup: CDR1 LNHDA, CDR2 SQIVND (reference sequence). This CDR3 is CASSTSRDRLGNTEAFF. Written as DNA, the CDR3 is TGTGCCAGTAGTACCTCAAGGGACAGGCTTGGAAACACTGAAGCTTTCTTT. Looking up the rest from reference TRBV19 and TRBJ1-1 gives the full variable domain: DGGITQSPKYLFRKEGQNVTLSCEQNLNHDAMYWYRQDPGQGLRLIYYSQIVNDFQKGDIAEGYSVSREKKESFPLTVTSAQKNPTAFYLCASSTSRDRLGNTEAFFGQGTRLTVV.

The chain couples TRBV7-2 to TRBJ2-4, with 11 bases lining up with TRBD2. This CDR3 region has 17 residues. The V gene's germline CDR1 is SGHTA and CDR2 FQGNSA. Trimming took 2 bases from V and 0 from J; bases not matched to a gene: 3. CDR3 sequence reads: CASSLYSGGVAKNIQYF. The CDR3, as DNA: TGTGCCAGCAGCTTATATAGCGGGGGGGTAGCCAAAAACATTCAGTACTTC.

This clone is a singleton in its sample. V and J are TRBV4-2 and TRBJ2-7, with a weak D call TRBD2 (6 bases). V lost 3 bases to trimming and J lost 0 bases, with 15 bases between them. Germline V gene data show CDR1 as LGHNA and CDR2 as YNFKEQ. The CDR3 is 16 residues long. CDR3 sequence reads: CASSQAAGTPSYEQYF. DNA of the CDR3: TGTGCCAGCAGCCAGGCAGCCGGGACTCCCTCCTACGAGCAGTACTTC.

V gene TRBV19 combines with J gene TRBJ1-5; no clear D gene. The CDR3 runs to 18 residues. Trimming removed 0 bases at V and 6 bases at J, with 21 bases between. CDR1 and CDR2 from the germline V gene are LNHDA and SQIVND (reference sequence). CDR3 DNA: TGTGCCAGTAGTATAGATTCCCTCTCACCAAGAGGAGGTCAGCCCCAGCATTTT. The encoded protein is CASSIDSLSPRGGQPQHF.

The V and J genes are TRBV9 and TRBJ1-1, with D possibly TRBD1 on 5 matching bases. Looked up from germline, CDR1 is SGDLS and CDR2 is YYNGEE. The CDR3 spans 15 residues. The V and J ends lost 0 bases and 4 bases respectively, with 13 bases between them. In DNA form, the CDR3 reads TGTGCCAGCAGCGTAGGAGTTCACCAGGGCACTGAAGCTTTCTTT. This codes for CASSVGVHQGTEAFF.

The chain couples TRBV3-1 (or the pseudogene TRBV3-2) to TRBJ1-2; TRBD1 is a possible D gene (5 bases). Germline CDR1 LGHDT, CDR2 YNNKEL (reference sequence). V lost 3 bases and J 4 bases, leaving 12 bases between the germline ends. The CDR3 contains 14 residues. The CDR3 protein is CASSQAGDLYGYTF. Here the CDR3 DNA reads TGTGCCAGCAGCCAGGCGGGGGATCTCTATGGCTACACCTTC.

The V and J genes are TRBV30 and TRBJ2-5, with 11 positions matching TRBD2. Germline CDR1 GTSNPN, CDR2 SVGIG (reference sequence). The CDR3 spans 15 residues. Trimming removed 2 bases from V and 5 bases from J; junction bases left unmatched: 7. In DNA, the CDR3 is TGTGCCTGGAGTACACTAGCGGGAGCTTTGGAGACCCAGTACTTC. Translating it yields CAWSTLAGALETQYF.

The V gene is TRBV5-1, the J gene TRBJ1-4; 8 nucleotides match TRBD1. Germline loops: CDR1 SGHRS, CDR2 YFSETQ. The CDR3 length is 13 residues. J was trimmed by 5 bases and V by 3 bases; bases with no gene match: 0. The CDR3 nucleotides read TGCGCCAGCAGCTGGACAGGGAATGAAAAACTGTTTTTT. It specifies CASSWTGNEKLFF.

The gene calls are TRBV30 and TRBJ1-4; 8 nucleotides match TRBD1. This CDR3 contains 14 residues. The germline V gene encodes CDR1 GTSNPN and CDR2 SVGIG (reference sequence). The V segment lost 2 bases and the J segment 8 bases; nucleotides outside the gene matches: 7. The CDR3 here is CAWSRDRGEEKLFF. In nucleotides, the CDR3 is TGTGCCTGGAGTCGAGACAGGGGAGAAGAAAAACTGTTTTTT.

A word on this clone: Other DNA sequences in the sample encode the same CDR3. The CDR3 loop is CASRDRGTYEQYF. The CDR3 bases are TGTGCCAGTAGAGACAGGGGAACCTACGAGCAGTACTTC. The chain uses TRBV19 and TRBJ2-7, with 8 bases matching TRBD1. Germline V lookup: CDR1 LNHDA, CDR2 SQIVND (reference sequence). The length of the CDR3 is 13 residues. With V trimmed by 6 bases and J by 2 bases, 3 bases remained unmatched.

This clone came up once. V is TRBV9 and J is TRBJ2-2; D is perhaps TRBD2 (6 bases). V was trimmed by 2 bases and J by 4 bases, leaving 18 bases between them. CDR3 length: 17 residues. Germline values: CDR1 SGDLS, CDR2 YYNGEE. CDR3 amino acids: CASSVNPGGVGTGELFF. The CDR3 DNA reads as TGTGCCAGCAGCGTGAACCCCGGCGGGGTCGGCACCGGGGAGCTGTTTTTT. The full variable domain, its missing parts supplied by reference TRBV9 and TRBJ2-2, is DSGVTQTPKHLITATGQRVTLRCSPRSGDLSVYWYQQSLDQGLQFLIQYYNGEERAKGNILERFSAQQFPDLHSELNLSSLELGDSALYFCASSVNPGGVGTGELFFGEGSRLTVL.

The genes are TRBV7-2 and TRBJ1-3; 9 bases line up with TRBD1. V shed 5 bases, J shed 2 bases, and the junction held 7 bases outside the gene matches. The CDR3 extends over 16 amino acids. The V gene's germline CDR1 is SGHTA and CDR2 FQGNSA. CDR3 sequence: CASSQRQGVAGNTIYF. CDR3 sequence (DNA): TGTGCCAGCAGCCAAAGACAGGGGGTAGCTGGAAACACCATATATTTT.

The chain couples TRBV6-4 to TRBJ1-4; D not resolved. Between the trimmed V and J ends, which lost 2 bases and 7 bases, there was a span of 8 bases. CDR3 length: 13 amino acids. Germline loops: CDR1 MRHNA, CDR2 SNTAGT. The CDR3 spells CASSDREGEKLFF. CDR3 nucleotides: TGTGCCAGCAGTGACAGGGAGGGTGAAAAACTGTTTTTT.

This clone was detected only once. The chain combines TRBV3-1 (or the pseudogene TRBV3-2) with TRBJ1-1; D remains ambiguous. Germline-derived CDR1 and CDR2 are LGHDT and YNNKEL (reference sequence). V lost 5 bases and J 8 bases, leaving 24 bases between the germline ends. The CDR3 is made up of 16 amino acids. This CDR3 is CASSFAAIAAGGEAFF. The CDR3 nucleotides are TGTGCCAGCAGCTTTGCGGCCATAGCGGCAGGCGGAGAAGCTTTCTTT.

J is TRBJ2-5 and V is TRBV2; 8 nucleotides match TRBD1. The trim removed 5 bases at V and 5 bases at J, leaving 4 bases unmatched. Per germline, CDR1 SNHLY and CDR2 FYNNEI. The CDR3 contains 13 residues. The CDR3 spells CASSLDRDETQYF. Here the CDR3 DNA reads TGTGCCAGCAGTCTGGACAGGGATGAGACCCAGTACTTC.

The genes are TRBV15 and TRBJ1-2; possibly TRBD1 for D (5 bases). The CDR3 consists of 15 residues. Deletions cut 0 bases from V and 7 bases from J, with 15 bases between. CDR1 and CDR2 from the germline V gene are LNHNV and YYDKDF (reference sequence). As DNA, the CDR3 is TGTGCCACCAGCAGAGATAAGGGGCGCACGGTTGGCTACACCTTC. Translated: CATSRDKGRTVGYTF.

The chain recombines TRBV7-2 with TRBJ2-5; TRBD2 matches 13 bases. Unmatched junction bases numbered 7, after V lost 1 base and J lost 2 bases. This CDR3 has 18 residues. The germline V gene has CDR1 SGHTA and CDR2 FQGNSA. The CDR3 sequence is CASSLGLLAGGQQETQYF. CDR3 in DNA: TGTGCCAGCAGCTTAGGCCTACTAGCGGGGGGGCAGCAAGAGACCCAGTACTTC.

A few counts support this clone. The J gene is TRBJ1-4, the V gene TRBV5-1, with TRBD1 matching over 9 bases. Trimming took 4 bases from V and 6 from J; bases not matched to a gene: 4. The CDR3 spans 14 residues. Per germline, CDR1 SGHRS and CDR2 YFSETQ. The CDR3 sequence: CASSTGQGHEKLFF. CDR3 bases: TGCGCCAGCAGCACGGGACAGGGTCATGAAAAACTGTTTTTT. The full variable domain, completed using reference TRBV5-1 and TRBJ1-4, is KAGVTQTPRYLIKTRGQQVTLSCSPISGHRSVSWYQQTPGQGLQFLFEYFSETQRNKGNFPGRFSGRQFSNSRSEMNVSTLELGDSALYLCASSTGQGHEKLFFGSGTQLSVL.